This T cell receptor beta chain emerged from a study of T cell responses to AZD1222 COVID-19 vaccine. This clone was seen once. Germline CDR1 KGHSH, CDR2 LQKENI. V was clipped by 6 bases and J by 0 bases, with 8 bases between them. The CDR3 is 13 amino acids. TCRdb keeps only in-frame clones here, not all; method: immunoSEQ multiplex PCR. There are 88,000 or so clones in the sample; roughly nine tenths occur only once, and roughly 5.2% lies in the top ten. The input for sequencing was peripheral blood, taken 28 days after the second AZD1222 dose. The sequence was collected from an adult who received the AZD1222 COVID-19 vaccine. The chain employs TRBV18 and TRBJ1-1; D uncertain. This CDR3 reads CASSQQVNTEAFF. DNA for the CDR3: TGTGCCAGCTCCCAGCAGGTGAACACTGAAGCTTTCTTT.